These T cell receptor beta chains were read from a single sample in a study of cytomegalovirus exposure and HLA in healthy donors. TCRdb's table, derived via immunoSEQ multiplex PCR, lists solely in-frame clones and lacks some. The profile shows about 110,000 clones, around 84% of them singletons. The material sequenced was PBMCs. The receptors originated from a young man in good health and CMV-seronegative. Both conserved end residues are part of each CDR3. The D gene is left open where the match is weak. Rows may omit the clone size; those that give it use once, few, many or a size class.

J: TRBJ2-3
D: TRBD2
V: TRBV10-3
size: once
CDR3: CAISEASGPTDTQYF
DNA: TGTGCCATCAGTGAGGCTAGCGGGCCCACAGATACGCAGTATTTT

J: TRBJ2-7
D: TRBD1
V: TRBV28
size: NA
CDR3: CASSSPTGVFYEQYF
DNA: TGTGCCAGCAGTTCCCCGACAGGGGTATTCTACGAGCAGTACTTC

J: TRBJ2-7
D: NA
V: TRBV6-5
size: once
CDR3: CASSQGLAGYEQYF
DNA: TGTGCCAGCAGCCAAGGGCTGGCGGGCTACGAGCAGTACTTC

J: TRBJ2-7
D: NA
V: TRBV10-3
size: NA
CDR3: CAISDNSGYEQYF
DNA: TGTGCCATCAGTGATAATAGCGGCTACGAGCAGTACTTC

J: TRBJ1-1
D: NA
V: TRBV7-2
size: NA
CDR3: CASSLLPLSGIMNTEAFF
DNA: TGTGCCAGCAGCTTATTGCCACTTTCAGGGATAATGAACACTGAAGCTTTCTTT

J: TRBJ2-1
D: TRBD2
V: TRBV5-1
size: few
CDR3: CASSFHVGRAGNEQFF
DNA: TGCGCCAGCAGCTTTCATGTCGGGAGGGCCGGGAATGAGCAGTTCTTC

J: TRBJ1-3
D: NA
V: TRBV12-5
size: NA
CDR3: CASGLLKAGRYSGNTIYF
DNA: TGTGCTAGTGGTTTGTTGAAGGCAGGGCGCTACTCTGGAAACACCATATATTTT

J: TRBJ2-1
D: NA
V: TRBV2
size: few
CDR3: CASSEAPTGVGYNEQFF
DNA: TGTGCCAGCAGTGAAGCCCCCACGGGGGTAGGGTACAATGAGCAGTTCTTC

J: TRBJ2-5
D: NA
V: TRBV7-2
size: NA
CDR3: CASSSVSGQKETQYF
DNA: TGTGCCAGCAGCTCCGTGTCGGGACAAAAAGAGACCCAGTACTTC

J: TRBJ2-7
D: TRBD2
V: TRBV19
size: NA
CDR3: CASSPGLASEQYF
DNA: TGTGCCAGTAGCCCCGGACTAGCTTCCGAGCAGTACTTC

J: TRBJ2-7
D: TRBD2
V: TRBV19
size: NA
CDR3: CASRVTSGGTYEQYF
DNA: TGTGCCAGTAGGGTCACTAGCGGGGGGACCTACGAGCAGTACTTC

J: TRBJ2-1
D: TRBD1
V: TRBV19
size: NA
CDR3: CASNLNPGQGSNEQFF
DNA: TGTGCCAGTAACTTAAATCCGGGACAGGGTAGTAATGAGCAGTTCTTC

J: TRBJ2-7
D: NA
V: TRBV5-8
size: NA
CDR3: CASSLNAHSYEQYF
DNA: TGTGCCAGCAGCTTGAACGCGCACTCCTACGAGCAGTACTTC

J: TRBJ2-2
D: NA
V: TRBV6-1
size: NA
CDR3: CASRRVGLLTGELFF
DNA: TGTGCCAGCAGGAGGGTCGGTCTCCTAACCGGGGAGCTGTTTTTT

J: TRBJ1-4
D: NA
V: TRBV18
size: once
CDR3: CASSPGPGSEKLFF
DNA: TGTGCCAGCTCACCAGGGCCAGGATCCGAAAAACTGTTTTTT

J: TRBJ1-2
D: NA
V: TRBV12-2
size: NA
CDR3: CASRPQTVLGYGYTF
DNA: TGTGCAAGTCGCCCGCAGACAGTTCTCGGCTATGGCTACACCTTC

J: TRBJ1-3
D: NA
V: TRBV20-1
size: once
CDR3: CSAAPGNTIYF
DNA: TGCAGTGCGGCCCCTGGAAACACCATATATTTT

J: TRBJ2-1
D: NA
V: TRBV19
size: NA
CDR3: CASNGGDSYNEQFF
DNA: TGTGCCAGTAACGGCGGCGACTCCTACAATGAGCAGTTCTTC

J: TRBJ1-1
D: TRBD1
V: TRBV11-2
size: NA
CDR3: CASSLRTGASTEAFF
DNA: TGTGCCAGCAGCCTCCGGACAGGGGCGAGCACTGAAGCTTTCTTT

J: TRBJ2-3
D: TRBD2
V: TRBV18
size: NA
CDR3: CASSPSGTSSTDTQYF
DNA: TGTGCCAGCTCACCATCGGGGACTAGCTCGACAGATACGCAGTATTTT

J: TRBJ2-1
D: TRBD1
V: TRBV29-1
size: once
CDR3: CSVEGTGGTEQFF
DNA: TGCAGCGTTGAAGGGACAGGGGGGACTGAGCAGTTCTTC

J: TRBJ2-7
D: TRBD1
V: TRBV9
size: NA
CDR3: CASSVSGQSSYEQYF
DNA: TGTGCCAGCAGCGTCTCGGGACAGAGCTCCTACGAGCAGTACTTC

J: TRBJ1-3
D: NA
V: TRBV6-1
size: NA
CDR3: CASSERGDGSSGNTIYF
DNA: TGTGCCAGCAGTGAAAGGGGCGACGGCTCCTCTGGAAACACCATATATTTT

J: TRBJ1-1
D: NA
V: TRBV7-2
size: NA
CDR3: CASSLYGSGNTEAFF
DNA: TGTGCCAGCAGCTTGTACGGTTCTGGGAACACTGAAGCTTTCTTT

J: TRBJ2-3
D: TRBD2
V: TRBV19
size: NA
CDR3: CASSPLAGGTESDTQYF
DNA: TGTGCCAGTAGTCCCCTAGCGGGAGGGACGGAATCAGATACGCAGTATTTT

J: TRBJ2-2
D: NA
V: TRBV5-1
size: NA
CDR3: CASSLGDYTGELFF
DNA: TGCGCCAGCAGCTTGGGGGACTACACCGGGGAGCTGTTTTTT

J: TRBJ2-2
D: NA
V: TRBV9
size: NA
CDR3: CARPRGGRTGELFF
DNA: TGTGCCAGACCACGTGGGGGCCGTACCGGGGAGCTGTTTTTT

J: TRBJ1-2
D: TRBD1
V: TRBV7-2
size: NA
CDR3: CASSPGTASYGYTF
DNA: TGTGCCAGCAGCCCCGGGACAGCTTCCTATGGCTACACCTTC